This passage covers 19 T cell receptor beta chains from one sample sequenced in a study of OX40 agonist ivuxolimab in advanced cancers. The data were produced by immunoSEQ multiplex PCR, yet TCRdb's version contains in-frame clones alone and is incomplete. The data contain about 62,000 clones, about 85% of them singletons. The sample here was CD4+ or CD8+ T cells sorted from blood, taken in a trial of the OX40 agonist ivuxolimab. These receptors were taken from an adult with an advanced solid tumor such as melanoma, head and neck, liver or kidney cancer.

CDR3 coding DNA: TGTGCCAGCAGTTCCCCCGTAGCGGGGTCCTCCTACGAGCAGTACTTC. Residues: CASSSPVAGSSYEQYF. The chain carries TRBV28 and TRBJ2-7; 8 nucleotides agree with TRBD2. Germline values: CDR1 MDHEN, CDR2 SYDVKM. Trimming at V came to 4 bases and at J to 0 bases, leaving 8 bases not matched to a gene. The CDR3 runs to 16 residues.

The V gene is TRBV5-4, the J gene TRBJ1-2, with D maybe TRBD1 (5 bases). CDR1 and CDR2 from the germline V gene are SGHNT and YYREEE (reference sequence). This CDR3 spans 14 amino acids. Trimming left V 4 bases short and J 6 bases short, with 16 bases between. The CDR3 region has the DNA TGTGCCAGCAGCCCCAGGGACGCGTGGGATGGCTACACCTTC. This translates into CASSPRDAWDGYTF.

The chain employs TRBV18 and TRBJ1-2; D gene ambiguous. Trimming pared 3 bases from V and 1 base from J, leaving 15 bases between. The CDR3 runs 16 residues. Per the germline V gene, CDR1 is KGHSH and CDR2 is LQKENI. CDR3 protein: CASSPTPPGFNYGYTF. CDR3 bases: TGTGCCAGCTCACCGACTCCGCCGGGGTTTAACTATGGCTACACCTTC.

This clone was picked up a small number of times. V usage is TRBV11-2 and J usage is TRBJ1-2; D uncertain. Per germline, CDR1 SGHAT and CDR2 FQNNGV. The CDR3 runs 12 residues. Trimming left V 1 base short and J 6 bases short, with 6 bases between. The CDR3 DNA reads TGTGCCAGCAGCTTAGGAGGCGATGGCTACACCTTC. Residues: CASSLGGDGYTF.

This CDR3 reads CASSPLRNRVSPLHF. Written as DNA, the CDR3 is TGTGCCAGCAGTCCTCTTCGGAACAGGGTTTCACCCCTCCACTTT. The chain uses TRBV27 and TRBJ1-6; D is perhaps TRBD1 (6 bases). The germline V gene has CDR1 MNHEY and CDR2 SMNVEV (reference sequence). This CDR3 comprises 15 residues. V dropped 5 bases and J dropped 9 bases, with 17 bases sitting between them.

The chain links TRBV2 to TRBJ2-3, with 11 bases aligning to TRBD1. V shed 5 bases, J shed 1 base, and the junction held 2 bases outside the gene matches. Germline V gives CDR1 SNHLY, CDR2 FYNNEI. CDR3 length: 15 amino acids. CDR3 amino acids: CASSQDRGRTDTQYF. For the CDR3, the DNA is TGTGCCAGCAGTCAGGACAGGGGGCGCACAGATACGCAGTATTTT.

CDR3 region: CASRPTRASGNNEQFF. The CDR3 DNA reads TGTGCCAGCCGTCCGACCCGGGCTAGCGGAAACAATGAGCAGTTCTTC. The chain employs TRBV7-3 and TRBJ2-1; 7 positions match TRBD2. Trimming at V came to 8 bases and at J to 5 bases, leaving 15 bases not matched to a gene. The germline gives CDR1 SGHTA, CDR2 FQGTGA. This CDR3 region has 16 residues.

The CDR3 region has the DNA TGTGCCAGCAGTGAACAGGGGGCGAGGGGAGCTTTCTTT. Its protein product is CASSEQGARGAFF. V usage is TRBV2 and J usage is TRBJ1-1, with 8 positions matching TRBD1. V shed 2 bases and J 10 bases; nucleotides not matched to a gene: 6. CDR1 and CDR2 from the germline V gene are SNHLY and FYNNEI. The CDR3 runs to 13 residues.

The gene calls are TRBV30 and TRBJ2-5; possible D gene TRBD2, 6 bases. This CDR3 region has 14 residues. The V and J ends lost 3 bases and 5 bases respectively, with 16 bases between them. The germline V gene encodes CDR1 GTSNPN and CDR2 SVGIG (reference sequence). CDR3 residues: CAWRLAEARETQYF. DNA of the CDR3: TGTGCCTGGAGATTAGCGGAAGCCCGCGAGACCCAGTACTTC.

This clone occurred once. This chain joins TRBV5-4 and TRBJ2-1, with 8 positions matching TRBD2. This CDR3 region has 16 residues. V was clipped by 4 bases and J by 7 bases; unmatched bases: 13. Germline V lookup: CDR1 SGHNT, CDR2 YYREEE (reference sequence). The CDR3 nucleotides are TGTGCCAGCAGCCTCCGCAACGGGGGGGCCGTAAATGAGCAGTTCTTC. As protein: CASSLRNGGAVNEQFF.

The genes are TRBV5-1 and TRBJ2-3; perhaps TRBD2 as D (6 bases). Trimming pared 1 base from V and 4 bases from J, leaving 22 bases between. The germline gives CDR1 SGHRS, CDR2 YFSETQ. This CDR3 has 18 residues. Written as DNA, the CDR3 is TGCGCCAGCAGCTTGCTAGGTTCGGCGGGGAGTGGAGCAGATACGCAGTATTTT. This sequence encodes CASSLLGSAGSGADTQYF.

V gene TRBV23-1 combines with J gene TRBJ2-5, with D perhaps matching TRBD2 (6 bases). TRBV23-1 is an ORF, with its function uncertain. V was pared by 7 bases and J by 5 bases, with 14 bases between. This CDR3 region has 13 residues. The CDR3 protein is CASTPREKETQYF. In DNA, the CDR3 is TGCGCCAGCACCCCGCGGGAAAAGGAGACCCAGTACTTC.

The chain employs TRBV19 and TRBJ1-1; 8 bases line up with TRBD1. V trimming: 5 bases; J trimming: 5 bases; junction bases outside the gene matches: 13. Germline V lookup: CDR1 LNHDA, CDR2 SQIVND (reference sequence). The CDR3 consists of 16 residues. CDR3 coding DNA: TGTGCCAGTAGTCCCCGCGGACAGGGAGGAAGGACTGAAGCTTTCTTT. Translation: CASSPRGQGGRTEAFF.

The chain joins TRBV5-4 to TRBJ2-5; 10 bases fit TRBD2. The CDR3 contains 16 residues. In germline, CDR1 is SGHNT, CDR2 YYREEE (reference sequence). Losses at the gene ends were 4 bases for V and 3 bases for J; bases not matched to a gene: 9. As DNA, the CDR3 is TGTGCCAGCAGCCCGAAACTAGCGGGATCCGAAGAGACCCAGTACTTC. This gives the protein CASSPKLAGSEETQYF.

The chain recombines TRBV19 with TRBJ1-2; TRBD1 agrees at 9 bases. V shed 4 bases and J 7 bases; nucleotides not matched to a gene: 10. Germline CDR1 and CDR2: LNHDA and SQIVND (reference sequence). The CDR3 runs 15 residues. The CDR3 reads CASSTAGQGTGGYTF. CDR3 coding DNA: TGTGCCAGTAGTACCGCGGGACAGGGAACAGGTGGCTACACCTTC.

The table lists this clone with a few counts. V and J are TRBV7-9 and TRBJ2-3, with 10 nucleotides matching TRBD1. CDR1 is SEHNR and CDR2 is FQNEAQ in the germline V gene (reference sequence). V lost 5 bases, J lost 1 base, and 3 bases stayed unmatched. The CDR3 has 15 amino acids. The DNA of the CDR3 is TGTGCCAGCAGCGACAGGGGGCGCGGCACAGATACGCAGTATTTT. Translating gives CASSDRGRGTDTQYF. The variable domain in full, completed from reference TRBV7-9 and TRBJ2-3, reads DTGVSQNPRHKITKRGQNVTFRCDPISEHNRLYWYRQTLGQGPEFLTYFQNEAQLEKSRLLSDRFSAERPKGSFSTLEIQRTEQGDSAMYLCASSDRGRGTDTQYFGPGTRLTVL.

This chain uses TRBV2 with TRBJ2-7, with TRBD1 matching over 9 bases. CDR3 size: 16 residues. V lost 5 bases, J lost 3 bases, and 11 bases stayed unmatched. Germline V gene lookup returns CDR1 SNHLY and CDR2 FYNNEI. DNA of the CDR3: TGTGCCAGCAGTCTACAGGGGGCGACGGCGCTCTACGAGCAGTACTTC. The encoded protein is CASSLQGATALYEQYF.

This clone was seen only a few times. V usage is TRBV4-1 and J usage is TRBJ2-2; D unclear. Looked up from germline, CDR1 is MGHRA and CDR2 is YSYEKL. Trimming took 5 bases from V and 5 from J, leaving 9 bases between them. The CDR3 extends over 13 amino acids. CDR3 sequence reads: CASSERYTGELFF. The CDR3 nucleotides read TGCGCCAGCAGCGAGAGGTATACCGGGGAGCTGTTTTTT.

For the CDR3, the DNA is TGTGCCAGCAGCCCGCCGACAGGGTCCTACGAGCAGTACTTC. Translated: CASSPPTGSYEQYF. The chain employs TRBV11-2 and TRBJ2-7; TRBD1 agrees at 7 bases. This CDR3 is built from 14 residues. With V trimmed by 5 bases and J by 1 base, 5 bases remained unmatched. Germline CDR1 is SGHAT and CDR2 is FQNNGV.